This entry describes one TCR beta chain. The antigen remains unidentified. The data stem from a study of cytomegalovirus exposure and HLA in healthy donors. Study results and caveats: TCR beta chain V- and J-gene trimming was linked, in a later analysis, to a missense variant in DCLRE1C.

PCR was performed using 60 Vbeta and 13 Jbeta primers. Produced via immunoSEQ multiplex PCR; TCRdb's table is partial and in-frame only. In the table there are about 150,000 clones, around two thirds of which are singletons. The CDR3 loop spans 15 amino acids. V was trimmed by 0 bases and J by 3 bases, leaving 10 bases between them. Per the germline V gene, CDR1 is SGHRS and CDR2 is YFSETQ. The receptor comes from a woman aged 18 to 35 in good health and CMV-seronegative. This chain connects TRBV5-1 to TRBJ1-5, with a possible D match to TRBD1 (5 bases). The specimen was PBMCs. This CDR3 reads CASSLGDLDNQPQHF. For the CDR3, the DNA is TGCGCCAGCAGCTTGGGGGACTTGGACAATCAGCCCCAGCATTTT. The entire variable domain, with the rest obtained from reference TRBV5-1 and TRBJ1-5, is as follows: KAGVTQTPRYLIKTRGQQVTLSCSPISGHRSVSWYQQTPGQGLQFLFEYFSETQRNKGNFPGRFSGRQFSNSRSEMNVSTLELGDSALYLCASSLGDLDNQPQHFGDGTRLSIL.